This T cell receptor beta chain stems from a study of response to subunit inactivated influenza vaccine. Study-level points and caveats: It was suggested by the authors that few new T cells are recruited by each seasonal influenza vaccination.

TCRdb processed the RT-PCR reads anew with MiXCR; each CDR3 protein has one entry. The sample contains about 180,000 distinct CDR3 sequences, roughly 8.7% of which appear only once. The germline V gene encodes CDR1 SEHNR and CDR2 FQNEAQ (reference sequence). The CDR3 is 17 amino acids. J was trimmed by 4 bases and V by 6 bases; bases with no gene match: 13. Of note for this clonotype: Its antigen remains unidentified.

The chain has TRBV7-9 and TRBJ2-5, with 11 bases that match TRBD2. The material sequenced was non-naive T cells sorted from PBMCs, taken on the day of vaccination. This receptor was taken from a man between 50 and 59 years old who received an inactivated influenza vaccine. The CDR3 DNA sequence: TGTGCCAGCAGGTCCTTTCACACTAGCGGGGGAAGAGAGACCCAGTACTTC. This codes for CASRSFHTSGGRETQYF.